This T cell receptor (beta chain) came from a study of graft-versus-host responses after intestinal transplantation. Study-wide background: Every recipient had anti-thymocyte globulin induction and two to three years of tacrolimus plus steroids.

The CDR3 covers 15 residues. Germline CDR1 reads SEHNR; CDR2 reads FQNEAQ (reference sequence). The ends were cut back, 1 base at V and 5 bases at J, with 15 bases in the middle. General study findings and limits: HvG clone declines early post-transplant were associated with peak circulating GvH levels. GvH clones appeared in recipient marrow, some first in ileum or blood.

On this clone itself: Its antigen remains unidentified.

Measured with immunoSEQ multiplex PCR; TCRdb has only the in-frame clones, and not every one. The profile covers about 88,000 clones, with approximately 94% appearing a single time and over 0.15% taken by the ten largest. The sequence was collected from a human donor who was the organ donor for an intestinal transplant. This chain joins TRBV7-9 and TRBJ2-7; D possibly corresponds to TRBD1 (5 bases). The sequencing used unstimulated CD4+ T cells sorted from spleen or lymph node cells, collected before transplant. The CDR3 DNA follows: TGTGCCAGCAGCTTAGAGTCAGGGAATAGGAACGAGCAGTACTTC. Its protein is CASSLESGNRNEQYF.